This entry lists 25 T cell receptor beta chains sequenced from one sample in a study of radiation and T cells in renal cell carcinoma. Time point defined: blood 2 weeks post-SBRT. Specified treatment: 15 Gy SBRT to primary tumor, nephrectomy 4 weeks later. Assay used: immunoSEQ multiplex PCR; TCRdb lists only in-frame clones, some missing. This table has 150,000 to 160,000 clones, about 87% appearing once. Source: blood, taken from a patient whose treatment included radiotherapy and nephrectomy. All receptors derive from a woman aged 45 to 65 with renal cell carcinoma.

V and J are TRBV6-1 and TRBJ1-2; 7 bases map to TRBD1. This CDR3 spans 12 amino acids. V dropped 4 bases and J dropped 6; count of bases not matched to a gene: 2. The germline V gene encodes CDR1 MNHNS and CDR2 SASEGT. The DNA for the CDR3 is TGTGCCAGCAGTGGACAGGGCCATGGCTACACCTTC. Translating it yields CASSGQGHGYTF.

The chain is built from TRBV5-1 and TRBJ2-2, with D perhaps TRBD2 (6 bases). Trimming cost V 5 bases and J 2 bases, with 10 bases left between them. The germline V gene has CDR1 SGHRS and CDR2 YFSETQ. The CDR3 contains 14 residues. CDR3 bases: TGCGCCAGCAGTAGGCGGGATAACACCGGGGAGCTGTTTTTT. As protein: CASSRRDNTGELFF.

The rearrangement links TRBV5-1 to TRBJ2-7; 10 bases map to TRBD1. V trimming: 2 bases; J trimming: 5 bases; junction bases outside the gene matches: 10. The germline V gene has CDR1 SGHRS and CDR2 YFSETQ. This CDR3 has 16 amino acids. CDR3 residues: CASSFNPGQGNDEQYF. In DNA form, the CDR3 reads TGCGCCAGCAGCTTTAACCCGGGACAGGGGAACGACGAGCAGTACTTC.

In this sample, this clone turned up once. The rearrangement links TRBV30 to TRBJ1-2; D is possibly TRBD1 (6 bases). V shed 0 bases and J shed 1 base, with 15 bases lying between them. Germline V gene lookup returns CDR1 GTSNPN and CDR2 SVGIG (reference sequence). This CDR3 has 16 residues. The CDR3 reads CAWSVGGGLLNYGYTF. The CDR3 nucleotides read TGTGCCTGGAGTGTAGGGGGTGGCTTGCTTAACTATGGCTACACCTTC.

The genes are TRBV18 and TRBJ2-1; the D call may be TRBD1 or TRBD2 (5 bases each). The CDR3 length is 12 residues. Germline-derived CDR1 and CDR2 are KGHSH and LQKENI. V dropped 3 bases and J dropped 8 bases, with 8 bases sitting between them. This chain's CDR3 is CASSPLGHEQFF. The CDR3 nucleotides are TGTGCCAGCTCACCGTTGGGACATGAGCAGTTCTTC.

The chain links TRBV13 to TRBJ2-7, with D possibly being TRBD1 (6 bases). CDR1 and CDR2 (germline): PRHDT, FYEKMQ (reference sequence). CDR3 length: 15 residues. V lost 4 bases to trimming and J lost 1 base, with 14 bases between them. This CDR3 is CASSSRDTVSYEQYF. As DNA, the CDR3 is TGTGCCAGCAGCTCCCGGGACACCGTTTCCTACGAGCAGTACTTC.

This chain uses TRBV9 with TRBJ1-3; no firm D call. The V end was cut by 3 bases, the J end by 4 bases, with 17 bases between. The CDR3 loop spans 16 amino acids. The V gene's germline CDR1 is SGDLS and CDR2 YYNGEE. CDR3 region: CASSAGIGSQGNTIYF. The CDR3 DNA is TGTGCCAGCAGCGCGGGGATAGGCTCCCAGGGAAACACCATATATTTT.

The rearrangement uses TRBV7-9 and TRBJ1-1, with D possibly TRBD1 on 5 matching bases. V was trimmed by 2 bases and J by 5 bases, leaving 9 bases between them. Germline CDR1 SEHNR, CDR2 FQNEAQ (reference sequence). The CDR3 has 13 residues. CDR3 amino acids: CASSLYEGTEAFF. The DNA for the CDR3 is TGTGCCAGCAGCTTATACGAGGGGACTGAAGCTTTCTTT.

The V gene is TRBV5-1, the J gene TRBJ2-5; 7 nucleotides line up with TRBD1. V lost 3 bases, J lost 1 base, and 3 bases stayed unmatched. The CDR3 has 14 residues. CDR1 SGHRS and CDR2 YFSETQ come from the germline V gene. The DNA of the CDR3 is TGCGCCAGCAGCTGGGACAGCTTCCAAGAGACCCAGTACTTC. It is translated as CASSWDSFQETQYF.

This clone has only one observation. V and J are TRBV1 and TRBJ2-1. TRBV1 corresponds to a pseudogene. This CDR3 has 15 residues. CDR3 amino acids: CTSRRRGIRDNEQFF. The DNA for the CDR3 is TGCACCAGCAGGCGAAGAGGAATTAGGGACAATGAGCAGTTCTTC.

CDR3 amino acids: CASSYRGRGVRNEQFF. CDR3 in DNA: TGTGCCAGCAGTTATAGGGGACGGGGGGTTCGCAATGAGCAGTTCTTC. This chain connects TRBV6-5 to TRBJ2-1; 7 nucleotides align to TRBD2. Germline CDR1 is MNHEY and CDR2 is SVGAGI. V gave up 3 bases and J gave up 6 bases; unmatched junction bases: 11. The CDR3 is 16 residues long.

The chain links TRBV19 to TRBJ2-3; D remains unclear. This CDR3 comprises 12 residues. Germline CDR1 and CDR2: LNHDA and SQIVND (reference sequence). Trimming stripped 5 bases from V and 7 bases from J, with 10 bases between. The CDR3 loop reads CASSDPPYTQYF. The CDR3 DNA reads TGTGCCAGTAGTGATCCCCCGTATACGCAGTATTTT.

The chain joins TRBV19 to TRBJ1-5; D is ambiguous. V lost 3 bases and J 1 base, leaving 7 bases between the germline ends. Germline CDR1 LNHDA, CDR2 SQIVND (reference sequence). CDR3 length: 14 residues. The CDR3 bases are TGTGCCAGTAGTATGACCCACAGCAATCAGCCCCAGCATTTT. Translated, it gives CASSMTHSNQPQHF.

The V and J genes are TRBV15 and TRBJ1-3, with D perhaps TRBD1 (5 bases). This CDR3 spans 15 amino acids. Germline V gene data show CDR1 as LNHNV and CDR2 as YYDKDF (reference sequence). Trimming shortened V by 0 bases and J by 4 bases, and 10 bases separated the two germline ends. The CDR3: CATSRDPGPGNTIYF. The CDR3 DNA reads TGTGCCACCAGCAGAGATCCAGGGCCCGGAAACACCATATATTTT. Full variable domain (outside the CDR3, taken from reference TRBV15 and TRBJ1-3): DAMVIQNPRYQVTQFGKPVTLSCSQTLNHNVMYWYQQKSSQAPKLLFHYYDKDFNNEADTPDNFQSRRPNTSFCFLDIRSPGLGDTAMYLCATSRDPGPGNTIYFGEGSWLTVV.

V and J are TRBV5-5 and TRBJ1-5, with no clear D. The CDR3 is made up of 16 amino acids. Per the germline V gene, CDR1 is SGHKS and CDR2 is YYEKEE (reference sequence). Trimming took 0 bases from V and 1 from J, leaving 11 bases between them. CDR3 nucleotides: TGTGCCAGCAGCTTGGCCGGGGTCGGGAGCAATCAGCCCCAGCATTTT. Protein product: CASSLAGVGSNQPQHF.

This rearrangement joins TRBV30 to TRBJ2-3; TRBD2 agrees at 7 bases. Germline values: CDR1 GTSNPN, CDR2 SVGIG (reference sequence). The CDR3 contains 14 residues. Trimming removed 0 bases from V and 7 bases from J; junction bases left unmatched: 7. CDR3 sequence (DNA): TGTGCCTGGAGTGTAGGACTAGTCAGGCATACGCAGTATTTT. Translation gives CAWSVGLVRHTQYF.

The rearrangement uses TRBV4-1 and TRBJ1-4, with D unresolved. Germline V gene data show CDR1 as MGHRA and CDR2 as YSYEKL. V lost 1 base and J 0 bases, leaving 12 bases between the germline ends. The CDR3 extends over 17 amino acids. The CDR3 is CASSQVHTVATNEKLFF. The CDR3 coding sequence is TGCGCCAGCAGCCAAGTACATACAGTGGCAACTAATGAAAAACTGTTTTTT.

The chain recombines TRBV29-1 with TRBJ2-2; 14 nucleotides agree with TRBD2. Per germline, CDR1 SQVTM and CDR2 ANQGSEA. The CDR3 is made up of 14 amino acids. V shed 7 bases, J shed 6 bases, and the junction held 4 bases outside the gene matches. The CDR3 DNA reads TGCAGCGGTGTGACTAGCGGGGGGGCCGGGGAGCTGTTTTTT. Protein product: CSGVTSGGAGELFF.

The chain couples TRBV6-5 to TRBJ1-5; TRBD1 matches 10 bases. This CDR3 has 13 amino acids. Germline V lookup: CDR1 MNHEY, CDR2 SVGAGI. The ends lost 6 bases at V and 7 bases at J; junction bases unmatched: 3. The chain's CDR3 is CASSRDRGQPQHF. Here the CDR3 DNA reads TGTGCCAGCAGCCGGGACAGGGGACAGCCCCAGCATTTT.

In its sample, this clone was seen a few times. The chain couples TRBV19 to TRBJ1-1; D not resolved. The germline V gene encodes CDR1 LNHDA and CDR2 SQIVND (reference sequence). The CDR3 totals 11 residues. CDR3 nucleotide sequence: TGTGGGAGCGGTTCGAACACTGAAGCTTTCTTT. Amino acids: CGSGSNTEAFF. The variable domain in full, with the rest retrieved from reference TRBV19 and TRBJ1-1, is DGGITQSPKYLFRKEGQNVTLSCEQNLNHDAMYWYRQDPGQGLRLIYYSQIVNDFQKGDIAEGYSVSREKKESFPLTVTSAQKNPTAFYLCGSGSNTEAFFGQGTRLTVV.

This chain uses TRBV7-8 with TRBJ2-1, with D perhaps being TRBD1 or TRBD2 (5 bases each). The germline gives CDR1 SGHVS, CDR2 FQNEAQ. This CDR3 contains 15 residues. V lost 5 bases and J 3 bases, leaving 14 bases between the germline ends. CDR3: CASSAPGRYYNEQFF. CDR3 coding DNA: TGTGCCAGCAGCGCTCCGGGACGGTACTACAATGAGCAGTTCTTC. The complete variable domain, with remaining parts taken from reference TRBV7-8 and TRBJ2-1, reads GAGVSQSPRYKVAKRGQDVALRCDPISGHVSLFWYQQALGQGPEFLTYFQNEAQLDKSGLPSDRFFAERPEGSVSTLKIQRTQQEDSAVYLCASSAPGRYYNEQFFGPGTRLTVL.

The chain uses TRBV18 and TRBJ2-2; D ambiguous. V was shortened by 2 bases and J by 7 bases, with 8 bases between the two germline ends. Germline values: CDR1 KGHSH, CDR2 LQKENI. The CDR3 contains 13 residues. CDR3 amino acids: CASSPVENGELFF. The CDR3 DNA sequence: TGTGCCAGCTCACCAGTGGAAAACGGGGAGCTGTTTTTT. Looking up the rest from reference TRBV18 and TRBJ2-2 gives the full variable domain: NAGVMQNPRHLVRRRGQEARLRCSPMKGHSHVYWYRQLPEEGLKFMVYLQKENIIDESGMPKERFSAEFPKEGPSILRIQQVVRGDSAAYFCASSPVENGELFFGEGSRLTVL.

J is TRBJ1-1 and V is TRBV5-5; 8 nucleotides align to TRBD1. The CDR3 has 16 residues. The V gene's germline CDR1 is SGHKS and CDR2 YYEKEE (reference sequence). Trimming took 4 bases from V and 1 from J; bases not matched to a gene: 9. CDR3 DNA sequence: TGTGCCAGCAGCCGTACCGGACAGGGAGGGAACACTGAAGCTTTCTTT. It codes for CASSRTGQGGNTEAFF.

The J gene is TRBJ2-6, the V gene TRBV6-1; the D is unclear. Germline CDR1 reads MNHNS; CDR2 reads SASEGT. V was pared by 4 bases and J by 2 bases, with 12 bases between. The CDR3 runs 16 residues. In DNA form, the CDR3 reads TGTGCCAGCAGTGCCCCTTTGGGTACTGGGGCCAACGTCCTGACTTTC. Residues: CASSAPLGTGANVLTF.

The chain uses TRBV5-1 and TRBJ1-5; maybe TRBD1 (6 bases). Germline loops: CDR1 SGHRS, CDR2 YFSETQ. There are 13 residues in the CDR3. The ends were cut back, 4 bases at V and 5 bases at J, with 10 bases in the middle. The CDR3 here is CASSQGFDQPQHF. The CDR3 nucleotides read TGCGCCAGCAGCCAGGGGTTCGATCAGCCCCAGCATTTT.